A selection of T cell receptor beta chains follows, all from one sample in a study of cytomegalovirus exposure and HLA in healthy donors. Assay: immunoSEQ multiplex PCR; the TCRdb copy retains only in-frame clones and omits some. This sample yields some 150,000 clones, of which roughly 84% are seen a single time; about 2.6% belongs to the top ten. Sequencing input: PBMCs. These receptors all stem from a boy aged 2 to 10 in good health and CMV-seronegative. Each CDR3 is given with its conserved first and last residue. Fields, in order: V gene, clone size, J gene, D gene, CDR3 DNA, CDR3 protein. D genes are given only for firm matches. Expanded clones get a size class; other rows say once, few or many, or leave the size out.

v_gene: TRBV11-2
abundance: NA
j_gene: TRBJ1-1
d_gene: NA
CDR3nt: TGTGCCAGCAGCTTATCTGTCGGGTCGAACACTGAAGCTTTCTTT
CDR3aa: CASSLSVGSNTEAFF

v_gene: TRBV7-6
abundance: NA
j_gene: TRBJ2-2
d_gene: NA
CDR3nt: TGTGCCAGCAGCTCCGGACGCCAGGGTCCCGGGGAGCTGTTTTTT
CDR3aa: CASSSGRQGPGELFF

v_gene: TRBV21-1
abundance: NA
j_gene: TRBJ2-1
d_gene: NA
CDR3nt: TGTGCCAGCAGCAAAGAACGCGGAACCGCCTACAATGAGCAGTTCTTC
CDR3aa: CASSKERGTAYNEQFF

v_gene: TRBV29-1
abundance: NA
j_gene: TRBJ1-1
d_gene: NA
CDR3nt: TGCAGCGTGGAGAGACGGCAGAACACTGAAGCTTTCTTT
CDR3aa: CSVERRQNTEAFF

v_gene: TRBV6-1
abundance: NA
j_gene: TRBJ2-7
d_gene: NA
CDR3nt: TGTGCCAGCAGCTTCCGGCGCGGGGGCGCGGTCGAGCAGTACTTC
CDR3aa: CASSFRRGGAVEQYF

v_gene: TRBV19
abundance: NA
j_gene: TRBJ2-7
d_gene: TRBD1
CDR3nt: TGTGCCAGTAGTATCGGGACAGGGGGCTTAAACGAGCAGTACTTC
CDR3aa: CASSIGTGGLNEQYF

v_gene: TRBV7-7
abundance: NA
j_gene: TRBJ2-2
d_gene: NA
CDR3nt: TGTGCCAGCAGCACCGCAGGTTTAGCCGGGGAGCTGTTTTTT
CDR3aa: CASSTAGLAGELFF

v_gene: TRBV5-1
abundance: NA
j_gene: TRBJ2-1
d_gene: TRBD2
CDR3nt: TGCGCCAGCAGCTTCGAACCGGGACTAGCGATTTACAATGAGCAGTTCTTC
CDR3aa: CASSFEPGLAIYNEQFF

v_gene: TRBV7-2
abundance: once
j_gene: TRBJ1-4
d_gene: NA
CDR3nt: TGTGCCAGCAGCCGGAGTGTTTCAGATAATGAAAAACTGTTTTTT
CDR3aa: CASSRSVSDNEKLFF

v_gene: TRBV7-8
abundance: NA
j_gene: TRBJ1-6
d_gene: NA
CDR3nt: TGTGCCAGCAGCTTATTCACGAGCTCCTATAATTCACCCCTCCACTTT
CDR3aa: CASSLFTSSYNSPLHF

v_gene: TRBV23-1
abundance: NA
j_gene: TRBJ2-3
d_gene: NA
CDR3nt: TGCGCCAGCAGTCTCCCCGGGGGATGGTCGGGCACAGATACGCAGTATTTT
CDR3aa: CASSLPGGWSGTDTQYF

v_gene: TRBV28
abundance: NA
j_gene: TRBJ2-7
d_gene: TRBD2
CDR3nt: TGTGCCAGCAGTTCGGTATCGAGACTAGCGGGAGTATCCGAGCAGTACTTC
CDR3aa: CASSSVSRLAGVSEQYF

v_gene: TRBV28
abundance: NA
j_gene: TRBJ2-7
d_gene: TRBD1
CDR3nt: TGTGCCAGCAACGAACCGACAGGGGACCTTTTCGAGCAGTACTTC
CDR3aa: CASNEPTGDLFEQYF

v_gene: TRBV29-1
abundance: NA
j_gene: TRBJ2-1
d_gene: NA
CDR3nt: TGCAGCGTTGGGCACAGAACTCACAATGAGCAGTTCTTC
CDR3aa: CSVGHRTHNEQFF

v_gene: TRBV6-5
abundance: NA
j_gene: TRBJ2-3
d_gene: NA
CDR3nt: TGTGCCAGCAGCATTCCAGGCACAGATACGCAGTATTTT
CDR3aa: CASSIPGTDTQYF

v_gene: TRBV25-1
abundance: many
j_gene: TRBJ1-5
d_gene: TRBD1
CDR3nt: TGTGCCAGCAGTGACCTGACAGGGGGTCAGCCCCAGCATTTT
CDR3aa: CASSDLTGGQPQHF

v_gene: TRBV27
abundance: NA
j_gene: TRBJ2-6
d_gene: NA
CDR3nt: TGTGCCAGCAGCCAGGGTTCTGGGGCCAACGTCCTGACTTTC
CDR3aa: CASSQGSGANVLTF

v_gene: TRBV10-2
abundance: once
j_gene: TRBJ2-7
d_gene: NA
CDR3nt: TGCGCCAGCAGTGATAGGCGGGATATCTACGAGCAGTACTTC
CDR3aa: CASSDRRDIYEQYF

v_gene: TRBV11-2
abundance: few
j_gene: TRBJ2-3
d_gene: NA
CDR3nt: TGTGCCAGCAGCCCCGAGCGGGTAAGCACAGATACGCAGTATTTT
CDR3aa: CASSPERVSTDTQYF

v_gene: TRBV20-1
abundance: NA
j_gene: TRBJ2-5
d_gene: NA
CDR3nt: TGCAGTGCAGAGTACCAAGAGACCCAGTACTTC
CDR3aa: CSAEYQETQYF

v_gene: TRBV5-1
abundance: NA
j_gene: TRBJ2-2
d_gene: TRBD2
CDR3nt: TGCGCCAGCAGCCGTCGGACTAGCGAGAACTACGCGAACACCGGGGAGCTGTTTTTT
CDR3aa: CASSRRTSENYANTGELFF

v_gene: TRBV5-4
abundance: NA
j_gene: TRBJ2-4
d_gene: TRBD1
CDR3nt: TGTGCCAGTCAGGGGGATCGGGGCATTCAGTACTTC
CDR3aa: CASQGDRGIQYF

v_gene: TRBV4-1
abundance: NA
j_gene: TRBJ2-7
d_gene: TRBD2
CDR3nt: TGCGCCAGCAGCCAAGATCGGACTAGCGGGGATTGGAAGCAGTACTTC
CDR3aa: CASSQDRTSGDWKQYF

v_gene: TRBV4-3
abundance: NA
j_gene: TRBJ2-2
d_gene: NA
CDR3nt: TGCGCCAGCAGCCAGGGTGGGCTCGGGGAGCTGTTTTTT
CDR3aa: CASSQGGLGELFF

v_gene: TRBV28
abundance: NA
j_gene: TRBJ2-1
d_gene: NA
CDR3nt: TGTGCCAGCAGTTTTGGGGGCGACTCCTACAATGAGCAGTTCTTC
CDR3aa: CASSFGGDSYNEQFF

v_gene: TRBV9
abundance: NA
j_gene: TRBJ1-6
d_gene: TRBD1
CDR3nt: TGTGCCAGCAGCGCTGATACACAGGGGGCTAATTCACCCCTCCACTTT
CDR3aa: CASSADTQGANSPLHF

v_gene: TRBV2
abundance: NA
j_gene: TRBJ2-1
d_gene: TRBD2
CDR3nt: TGTGCCAGCAGTGATATCGCGGGAGGGTTTTACAATGAGCAGTTCTTC
CDR3aa: CASSDIAGGFYNEQFF

v_gene: TRBV10-1
abundance: few
j_gene: TRBJ2-2
d_gene: NA
CDR3nt: TGCGCCAGCCCCCTCGTGACAGGCTGCAAAAAAACGCAGAACACCGGGGAGCTGTTTTTT
CDR3aa: CASPLVTGCKKTQNTGELFF

v_gene: TRBV9
abundance: once
j_gene: TRBJ2-7
d_gene: NA
CDR3nt: TGTGCCAGCAGCGTAGGACAGGAAAGCTCCTACGAGCAGTACTTC
CDR3aa: CASSVGQESSYEQYF

v_gene: TRBV19
abundance: NA
j_gene: TRBJ2-5
d_gene: TRBD1
CDR3nt: TGTGCCAGTAGTCCCCGGGACAGAGAAGAGACCCAGTACTTC
CDR3aa: CASSPRDREETQYF

v_gene: TRBV5-4
abundance: NA
j_gene: TRBJ2-7
d_gene: NA
CDR3nt: TGTGCCAGCAGCTTGGTGCGTGGTTTGGAGCAGTACTTC
CDR3aa: CASSLVRGLEQYF

v_gene: TRBV7-2
abundance: NA
j_gene: TRBJ1-5
d_gene: NA
CDR3nt: TGTGCCAGCAGCACCCGGTGGTCGGGCAATCAGCCCCAGCATTTT
CDR3aa: CASSTRWSGNQPQHF

v_gene: TRBV6-5
abundance: NA
j_gene: TRBJ2-7
d_gene: NA
CDR3nt: TGTGCCAGCAGGCCCCCTGGCAGGGGCTCCTACGAGCAGTACTTC
CDR3aa: CASRPPGRGSYEQYF

v_gene: TRBV5-6
abundance: NA
j_gene: TRBJ1-2
d_gene: TRBD1
CDR3nt: TGTGCCAGCAGCTTCGTCAGGCTAACTTACAGGGGGGACTATGGCTACACCTTC
CDR3aa: CASSFVRLTYRGDYGYTF

v_gene: TRBV7-3
abundance: NA
j_gene: TRBJ2-7
d_gene: TRBD2
CDR3nt: TGTGCCAGCAGCTTAGCGGGGGGCTACGAGCAGTACTTC
CDR3aa: CASSLAGGYEQYF

v_gene: TRBV6-4
abundance: NA
j_gene: TRBJ2-2
d_gene: NA
CDR3nt: TGTGCCAGCAGTCCGTTAGGGGGCACCGGGGAGCTGTTTTTT
CDR3aa: CASSPLGGTGELFF

v_gene: TRBV7-7
abundance: NA
j_gene: TRBJ2-2
d_gene: TRBD2
CDR3nt: TGTGCCAGCAGCTTACGGGGACTAGCGGGAGGACTTGCCGGGGAGCTGTTTTTT
CDR3aa: CASSLRGLAGGLAGELFF

v_gene: TRBV6-1
abundance: NA
j_gene: TRBJ2-5
d_gene: TRBD1
CDR3nt: TGTGCCAGCGGGCAGGACAGGAAGTACCAAGAGACCCAGTACTTC
CDR3aa: CASGQDRKYQETQYF

v_gene: TRBV7-7
abundance: NA
j_gene: TRBJ2-7
d_gene: TRBD1
CDR3nt: TGTGCCAGCAGCTCAAGAGCCGGGACAGGGTACGAGCAGTACTTC
CDR3aa: CASSSRAGTGYEQYF

v_gene: TRBV5-1
abundance: NA
j_gene: TRBJ2-1
d_gene: TRBD2
CDR3nt: TGCGCCAGCAGCCGTCAGGGACTAGCGGGGACTTACAATGAGCAGTTCTTC
CDR3aa: CASSRQGLAGTYNEQFF